The rows below give T cell receptor beta chains drawn from one sample of a study of glioma-infiltrating T cells after dendritic cell vaccination. Clones were sequenced by immunoSEQ multiplex PCR, and TCRdb holds only the in-frame ones, with some missing. Among 35,000 to 40,000 clones listed, roughly 79% were seen once. The sequenced sample was blood, obtained before dendritic cell vaccination. All receptors derive from a human donor with glioblastoma. Both conserved end residues are part of each CDR3. Fields, in order: clone size, J gene, V gene, D gene, CDR3 DNA, CDR3 protein. A D gene is named only where the DNA matches it firmly. A clone size is listed for some rows: how often the clone was seen (once, few, many), or a class if it is expanded.

.,TRBJ2-3,TRBV5-4,TRBD1,TGTGCCAGCAGCCAATTCGACAGGGGGCGAAATACGCAGTATTTT,CASSQFDRGRNTQYF
.,TRBJ2-1,TRBV6-1,.,TGTGCCAGCGCGGACAGATACTCCTACAATGAGCAGTTCTTC,CASADRYSYNEQFF
once,TRBJ2-4,TRBV6-1,.,TGTGCCAGCAGGGACAGTGAAAACATTCAGTACTTC,CASRDSENIQYF
.,TRBJ1-4,TRBV6-5,.,TGTGCCAGCAGTTACTCTAGATACGGTGTAAACGAAAAACTGTTTTTT,CASSYSRYGVNEKLFF
.,TRBJ2-4,TRBV7-9,TRBD2,TGTGCCAGCAGCTTAGCCGCTAGCGGGGGGAACATTCAGTACTTC,CASSLAASGGNIQYF
.,TRBJ2-6,TRBV4-3,.,TGCGCCAGCAGCCAAGATACTGGGGCCAACGTCCTGACTTTC,CASSQDTGANVLTF
.,TRBJ2-3,TRBV15,TRBD2,TGTGCCACCAGCAGCTACGCGGGGGTCACAGATACGCAGTATTTT,CATSSYAGVTDTQYF
.,TRBJ2-5,TRBV19,.,TGTGCCAGTAGTATAGGAAGCGGATTAAAGACCCAGTACTTC,CASSIGSGLKTQYF
.,TRBJ2-2,TRBV27,TRBD1,TGTGCCAGCAGCTTGACAGGGGCGGCCACCGGGGAGCTGTTTTTT,CASSLTGAATGELFF
once,TRBJ2-7,TRBV9,.,TGTGCCAGCAGCGTAGGTAGAGGGACCTACGAGCAGTACTTC,CASSVGRGTYEQYF
.,TRBJ2-7,TRBV4-1,.,TGCGCCAGCAGCCAAGGTGTTAATTACGAGCAGTACTTC,CASSQGVNYEQYF
many,TRBJ2-7,TRBV2,TRBD1,TGTGCCAGCTCTGGACAGGCCTACGAGCAGTACTTC,CASSGQAYEQYF
.,TRBJ1-2,TRBV29-1,.,TGCAGCGTTGAAACGACAAGGGTGGGGGGGTATGGCTACACCTTC,CSVETTRVGGYGYTF
.,TRBJ1-2,TRBV11-3,.,TGTGCCAGCAGCTTAATCCAGGGCTATGGCTACACCTTC,CASSLIQGYGYTF
.,TRBJ2-3,TRBV4-1,TRBD2,TGCGCCAGCAGCCAAGAGGCGCGGGGGGGAATAGATACGCAGTATTTT,CASSQEARGGIDTQYF